This record concerns one T cell receptor (beta chain) sequence. The CDR3 is 16 amino acids. Germline values: CDR1 SGHDT, CDR2 YYEEEE. J was trimmed by 1 base and V by 4 bases; bases with no gene match: 8. This sample is drawn from a study of blood T cell repertoires in COVID-19. Study-wide context: The analysed material was cDNA or gDNA that came from T cells, B-cell-depleted T cells, or PBMCs.

Here immunoSEQ multiplex PCR was the method, and the copy in TCRdb shows in-frame clones only, minus some. The sample yields 70,000 to 80,000 clones, over 75% seen once. This chain links TRBV5-6 with TRBJ1-5, with 7 bases that match TRBD1. Sample: peripheral blood. The source of this sequence is a man aged 45-65 years with acute or convalescent COVID-19. The CDR3 DNA reads as TGTGCCAGCAGCGCAGGACAGGTGGCGAGCAATCAGCCCCAGCATTTT. This encodes CASSAGQVASNQPQHF.